This T cell receptor beta chain was identified in a study of blood T cell repertoires in COVID-19. Germline CDR1 MNHEY, CDR2 SVGAGI. The CDR3 loop spans 14 amino acids. V dropped 4 bases and J dropped 6 bases, with 10 bases sitting between them. Repertoires were generated with immunoSEQ multiplex PCR, while TCRdb's copy carries only in-frame clones and drops some. The repertoire includes roughly 150,000 clones, about four fifths of them detected once, and around 13% sits in the top ten. The V and J genes are TRBV6-5 and TRBJ1-6; D remains unclear. This receptor was obtained from a woman older than 75 with acute or convalescent COVID-19. The sequenced material came from peripheral blood. CDR3 DNA: TGTGCCAGCAGTTCGGGGTCTGGTAATTCACCCCTCCACTTT. This codes for CASSSGSGNSPLHF.